These 29 T cell receptor beta chains were sequenced from one sample in a study of blood T cell repertoires in COVID-19. Clones were read by immunoSEQ multiplex PCR, and TCRdb kept only the in-frame ones, dropping some. The table lists about 110,000 clones, nearly 90% of them singletons. The sequencing sample was made of peripheral blood. These receptors were obtained from a human donor in a cohort sampled during active COVID-19.

J is TRBJ1-1 and V is TRBV19; 9 nucleotides align to TRBD1. The germline V gene has CDR1 LNHDA and CDR2 SQIVND (reference sequence). The CDR3 covers 16 residues. V was clipped by 3 bases and J by 4 bases; unmatched bases: 9. CDR3 in amino acids: CASSMGTGQGTTEAFF. The CDR3 region has the DNA TGTGCCAGTAGTATGGGTACCGGACAGGGGACCACTGAAGCTTTCTTT. Looking up the rest from reference TRBV19 and TRBJ1-1 gives the full variable domain: DGGITQSPKYLFRKEGQNVTLSCEQNLNHDAMYWYRQDPGQGLRLIYYSQIVNDFQKGDIAEGYSVSREKKESFPLTVTSAQKNPTAFYLCASSMGTGQGTTEAFFGQGTRLTVV.

This clone was seen once. This sequence joins TRBV12-3 or TRBV12-4 and TRBJ2-1, with D hard to call. The germline V and J ends were trimmed by 3 bases and 4 bases, with 4 bases remaining between them. CDR3 length equals 12 residues. Here the CDR3 reads CASSLRYNEQFF. Written as DNA, the CDR3 is TGTGCCAGCAGTTTGAGATACAATGAGCAGTTCTTC.

In DNA form, the CDR3 reads TGTGCCAGCAGCCCTCCCGGACAGCCTTACACTGAAGCTTTCTTT. Protein product: CASSPPGQPYTEAFF. This chain uses TRBV7-9 with TRBJ1-1, with D perhaps TRBD1 (6 bases). This CDR3 has 15 residues. The V end lost 5 bases, the J end lost 3 bases, and 16 bases lay between the germline ends. CDR1 is SEHNR and CDR2 is FQNEAQ in the germline V gene (reference sequence).

V and J are TRBV6-5 and TRBJ2-7, with 8 bases matching TRBD1. The junction had 4 bases not matched to a gene; V was cut back by 6 bases and J by 6 bases. The CDR3 has 12 amino acids. Germline V gives CDR1 MNHEY, CDR2 SVGAGI. CDR3 sequence: CASRATGGEQYF. CDR3 coding DNA: TGTGCCAGCAGGGCTACAGGGGGCGAGCAGTACTTC.

This clone appeared a few times. The V call is TRBV4-2, the J call TRBJ2-1, with TRBD2 matching over 11 bases. The CDR3 consists of 18 residues. J lost 7 bases, V lost 0 bases, and 11 bases had no gene match. Germline CDR1 LGHNA, CDR2 YNFKEQ. CDR3 in amino acids: CASSQDPVAGGPRNEQFF. In DNA, the CDR3 is TGTGCCAGCAGCCAAGATCCGGTAGCGGGAGGGCCTAGGAATGAGCAGTTCTTC.

V and J are TRBV7-9 and TRBJ2-3; 8 bases are a match to TRBD1. This CDR3 is 16 amino acids long. J was trimmed by 0 bases and V by 5 bases; bases with no gene match: 7. Germline V gene lookup returns CDR1 SEHNR and CDR2 FQNEAQ (reference sequence). The DNA for the CDR3 is TGTGCCAGCAGCCCACGGGACAGGACTAGCACAGATACGCAGTATTTT. Amino acid sequence: CASSPRDRTSTDTQYF.

The genes are TRBV19 and TRBJ1-2; D unclear. Germline V CDR1 and CDR2: LNHDA, SQIVND (reference sequence). Trimming cost V 5 bases and J 5 bases, with 12 bases left between them. This CDR3 is built from 13 residues. Written as DNA, the CDR3 is TGTGCCAGTAGTTCCTGGGCAGTTTATGGCTACACCTTC. This translates into CASSSWAVYGYTF.

The gene calls are TRBV5-1 and TRBJ1-6; unclear D gene. V lost 5 bases and J lost 8, with 14 bases in between. Germline V gives CDR1 SGHRS, CDR2 YFSETQ. CDR3 length: 14 residues. CDR3 in DNA: TGCGCCAGCAGAAGGACTCGCACAGATTCACCCCTCCACTTT. The encoded protein is CASRRTRTDSPLHF.

This chain uses TRBV4-1 with TRBJ2-7; no clear D gene. Germline-derived CDR1 and CDR2 are MGHRA and YSYEKL. The CDR3 loop spans 15 amino acids. The germline V and J ends were trimmed by 1 base and 1 base, with 11 bases remaining between them. CDR3 sequence reads: CASSQVSTRSYEQYF. The CDR3 nucleotides read TGCGCCAGCAGCCAAGTTTCTACGAGATCCTACGAGCAGTACTTC.

This chain links TRBV23-1 with TRBJ2-2; 7 positions match TRBD1. TRBV23-1 is labeled an ORF, and its function is uncertain. This CDR3 has 15 residues. Trimming at V came to 8 bases and at J to 0 bases, leaving 6 bases not matched to a gene. The CDR3 region is CASGTGDPNTGELFF. The CDR3, as DNA: TGCGCCAGCGGAACAGGGGACCCGAACACCGGGGAGCTGTTTTTT.

The V gene is TRBV6-5, the J gene TRBJ1-1, with D possibly TRBD1 on 5 matching bases. The V and J ends lost 5 bases and 0 bases respectively, with 10 bases between them. Germline CDR1 MNHEY, CDR2 SVGAGI. This CDR3 is built from 14 residues. The DNA for the CDR3 is TGTGCCAGCAGTCCGGGGGTGATGAACACTGAAGCTTTCTTT. It codes for CASSPGVMNTEAFF.

About this clone itself: This may be a read error: a much more frequent sequence differs by one nucleotide. Other DNA variants within this sample encode the same CDR3. V and J are TRBV6-5 and TRBJ2-7, with D possibly matching TRBD2 (5 bases). In germline, CDR1 is MNHEY, CDR2 SVGAGI. CDR3 length: 14 residues. Trimming stripped 9 bases from V and 1 base from J, with 16 bases between. The CDR3 DNA follows: TGTGCCAGTAGCAAGGCGAGGGCGTCCTACGAGCAGTACTTC. Encoded protein: CASSKARASYEQYF.

The chain carries TRBV6-6 and TRBJ1-6, with 9 bases aligning to TRBD1. This CDR3 is 14 amino acids long. From germline, CDR1 is MNHNY and CDR2 SVGAGI (reference sequence). V was clipped by 6 bases and J by 8 bases; unmatched bases: 5. The CDR3 loop reads CASRLGQGYSPLHF. The CDR3 coding sequence is TGTGCCAGCAGACTGGGACAGGGTTATTCACCCCTCCACTTT.

V usage is TRBV5-8 and J usage is TRBJ2-7; no definite D call. The germline V gene encodes CDR1 SGHTS and CDR2 YDEGEE. V lost 4 bases, J lost 4 bases, and 21 bases lay in between. The CDR3 has 16 amino acids. CDR3 bases: TGTGCCAGCAGCCCCCCCTCGGTGTACAGAGCTTACGAGCAGTACTTC. It translates to CASSPPSVYRAYEQYF. Full variable domain (remainder filled in from reference TRBV5-8 and TRBJ2-7): EAGVTQSPTHLIKTRGQQATLRCSPISGHTSVYWYQQALGLGLQFLLWYDEGEERNRGNFPPRFSGRQFPNYSSELNVNALELEDSALYLCASSPPSVYRAYEQYFGPGTRLTVT.

V gene TRBV5-1 combines with J gene TRBJ2-7; 9 bases match TRBD2. CDR3 size: 15 residues. V trimming: 1 base; J trimming: 4 bases; junction bases outside the gene matches: 6. Germline-derived CDR1 and CDR2 are SGHRS and YFSETQ. The CDR3 sequence: CASSLIAGAQYEQYF. The CDR3 DNA is TGCGCCAGCAGCTTGATAGCGGGAGCCCAATACGAGCAGTACTTC.

Remarks on this clone: One end of the junction is discordant with germline, which a read error may explain. This chain joins TRBV19 and TRBJ1-4; D call uncertain. The CDR3 sequence is 11 residues long. The V gene's germline CDR1 is LNHDA and CDR2 SQIVND (reference sequence). The CDR3 spells CASSHRDQVVF. Written as DNA, the CDR3 is TGTGCCAGTAGTCACCGGGATCAAGTCGTTTTT.

The rearrangement links TRBV6-2 or TRBV6-3 to TRBJ2-7; maybe TRBD2 (6 bases). V was clipped by 3 bases and J by 0 bases, with 12 bases between them. CDR3 length: 15 amino acids. CDR1 is MNHEY, CDR2 SVGEGT, per germline. CDR3 nucleotide sequence: TGTGCCAGCAGTTATCTTAGCGGTAGCTCCTACGAGCAGTACTTC. It codes for CASSYLSGSSYEQYF.

The gene calls are TRBV29-1 and TRBJ1-1; the match to TRBD1 covers 7 bases. The CDR3 runs to 12 residues. J gave up 7 bases and V 6 bases, and 8 bases lay outside the gene matches. Germline V gene data show CDR1 as SQVTM and CDR2 as ANQGSEA. CDR3 amino acids: CSVLTGSVEAFF. The CDR3 bases are TGCAGCGTACTGACAGGGTCGGTTGAAGCTTTCTTT. The variable domain in full, with the rest retrieved from reference TRBV29-1 and TRBJ1-1, is SAVISQKPSRDICQRGTSLTIQCQVDSQVTMMFWYRQQPGQSLTLIATANQGSEATYESGFVIDKFPISRPNLTFSTLTVSNMSPEDSSIYLCSVLTGSVEAFFGQGTRLTVV.

CDR3 amino acids: CSASHRGVTEAFF. CDR3 DNA sequence: TGCAGTGCTAGTCATCGGGGAGTCACTGAAGCTTTCTTT. V gene TRBV20-1 combines with J gene TRBJ1-1; D not certain. Germline assignment: CDR1 DFQATT and CDR2 SNEGSKA (reference sequence). The CDR3 loop spans 13 amino acids. The V end was cut by 3 bases, the J end by 4 bases, with 12 bases between.

This clone occurred a few times. The V call is TRBV19, the J call TRBJ2-7; possibly TRBD1 for D (5 bases). This CDR3 is built from 14 residues. CDR1 is LNHDA and CDR2 is SQIVND in the germline V gene (reference sequence). V lost 4 bases, J lost 3 bases, and 13 bases lay in between. The CDR3 here is CASSKGVSYYEQYF. In nucleotides, the CDR3 is TGTGCCAGTAGTAAAGGGGTTAGCTACTACGAGCAGTACTTC.

This sequence joins TRBV2 and TRBJ1-4; D is possibly TRBD1 (6 bases). Between the trimmed V and J ends, which lost 10 bases and 3 bases, there was a span of 15 bases. Germline V gives CDR1 SNHLY, CDR2 FYNNEI. CDR3 size: 14 residues. CDR3 nucleotide sequence: TGTGCCACCCGAAGGGGGGGGGCTAATGAAAAACTGTTTTTT. Its protein is CATRRGGANEKLFF.

V gene TRBV7-2 combines with J gene TRBJ1-1, with unresolved D. CDR3 size: 14 residues. The ends were cut back, 0 bases at V and 1 base at J, with 6 bases in the middle. Germline lookup yields CDR1 SGHTA and CDR2 FQGNSA. The CDR3 loop is CASSLAAANTEAFF. The CDR3 DNA sequence: TGTGCCAGCAGCTTAGCCGCGGCGAACACTGAAGCTTTCTTT.

This rearrangement joins TRBV9 to TRBJ2-5; 8 bases agree with TRBD2. CDR1 and CDR2 (germline): SGDLS, YYNGEE. The CDR3 length is 14 residues. J gave up 5 bases and V 6 bases, and 9 bases lay outside the gene matches. The CDR3 loop is CASNLGLAVETQYF. CDR3 nucleotide sequence: TGTGCCAGCAACCTAGGACTAGCTGTTGAGACCCAGTACTTC.

This clone was observed once. The gene calls are TRBV20-1 and TRBJ2-7; 11 nucleotides agree with TRBD1. CDR3 length: 10 residues. CDR1 is DFQATT, CDR2 SNEGSKA, per germline (reference sequence). In nucleotides, the CDR3 is TGCAGTGCTAGTCGGACAGGGGGCCGGGTC. It translates to CSASRTGGRV.

The chain combines TRBV10-2 with TRBJ2-3; 16 positions agree with TRBD2. The CDR3 is 15 residues long. V shed 7 bases, J shed 4 bases, and the junction held 2 bases outside the gene matches. Germline V gives CDR1 WSHSY, CDR2 SAAADI. The CDR3 DNA is TGCGCCAGCACGGGACTAGCGGGAGGGTCAGATACGCAGTATTTT. The encoded protein is CASTGLAGGSDTQYF.

The chain uses TRBV10-2 and TRBJ2-7, with D possibly being TRBD1 (6 bases). This CDR3 comprises 14 residues. Trimming shortened V by 6 bases and J by 4 bases, and 16 bases separated the two germline ends. Per germline, CDR1 WSHSY and CDR2 SAAADI. In DNA form, the CDR3 reads TGCGCCAGCAGAAATCAGGGGAGTGGATACGAGCAGTACTTC. Translation: CASRNQGSGYEQYF.

The J gene is TRBJ2-3, the V gene TRBV10-3, with D uncertain. The length of the CDR3 is 14 residues. V was trimmed by 0 bases and J by 3 bases, leaving 7 bases between them. Germline V lookup: CDR1 ENHRY, CDR2 SYGVKD. The DNA for the CDR3 is TGTGCCATCAGTGAGTCTGTTAAAACAGATACGCAGTATTTT. Its protein is CAISESVKTDTQYF.

The CDR3 loop is CASSQGRTNLEPLAKITDTQYF. The CDR3 DNA reads as TGTGCCAGCAGCCAAGGACGAACCAACCTAGAGCCACTAGCGAAGATCACAGATACGCAGTATTTT. The rearrangement uses TRBV3-1 (or the pseudogene TRBV3-2) and TRBJ2-3, with 7 bases aligning to TRBD2. With 1 base clipped from V and 2 bases from J, the junction kept 24 bases outside the gene matches. The germline V gene has CDR1 LGHDT and CDR2 YNNKEL (reference sequence). The length of the CDR3 is 22 residues.

The genes are TRBV5-1 and TRBJ2-3, with a tentative D call TRBD2 (6 bases). V was cut by 0 bases and J by 4 bases, with 18 bases left in between. This CDR3 is 17 amino acids long. Per the germline V gene, CDR1 is SGHRS and CDR2 is YFSETQ. The CDR3 sequence is CASSLALVADASDTQYF. CDR3 DNA sequence: TGCGCCAGCAGCTTGGCCCTAGTAGCGGATGCCTCAGATACGCAGTATTTT. The whole variable domain, remainder taken from reference TRBV5-1 and TRBJ2-3, is KAGVTQTPRYLIKTRGQQVTLSCSPISGHRSVSWYQQTPGQGLQFLFEYFSETQRNKGNFPGRFSGRQFSNSRSEMNVSTLELGDSALYLCASSLALVADASDTQYFGPGTRLTVL.